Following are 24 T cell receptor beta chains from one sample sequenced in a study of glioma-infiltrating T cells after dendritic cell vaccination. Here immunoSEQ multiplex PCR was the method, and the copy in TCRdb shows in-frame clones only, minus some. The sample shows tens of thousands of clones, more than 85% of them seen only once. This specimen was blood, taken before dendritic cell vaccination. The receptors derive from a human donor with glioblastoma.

The CDR3 is CASSYHRGEQYF. Here the CDR3 DNA reads TGCGCCAGCAGCTATCACAGGGGCGAGCAGTACTTC. This chain links TRBV5-1 with TRBJ2-7; 7 nucleotides match TRBD1. The CDR3 runs 12 residues. V shed 3 bases and J 6 bases; nucleotides not matched to a gene: 3. Germline CDR1 and CDR2: SGHRS and YFSETQ.

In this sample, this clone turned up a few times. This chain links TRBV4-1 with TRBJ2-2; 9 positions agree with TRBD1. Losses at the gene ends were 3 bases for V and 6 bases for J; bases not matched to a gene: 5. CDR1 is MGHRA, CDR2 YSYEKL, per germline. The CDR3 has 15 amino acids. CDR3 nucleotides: TGCGCCAGCAGCCAGACAGGGGGTAGGTCCGGGGAGCTGTTTTTT. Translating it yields CASSQTGGRSGELFF.

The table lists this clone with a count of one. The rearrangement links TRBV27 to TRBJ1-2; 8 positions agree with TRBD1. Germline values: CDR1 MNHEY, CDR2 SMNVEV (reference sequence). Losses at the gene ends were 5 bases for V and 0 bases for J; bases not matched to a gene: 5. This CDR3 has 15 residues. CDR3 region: CASSLTGGPNYGYTF. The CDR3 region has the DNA TGTGCCAGCAGTCTAACAGGGGGGCCTAACTATGGCTACACCTTC.

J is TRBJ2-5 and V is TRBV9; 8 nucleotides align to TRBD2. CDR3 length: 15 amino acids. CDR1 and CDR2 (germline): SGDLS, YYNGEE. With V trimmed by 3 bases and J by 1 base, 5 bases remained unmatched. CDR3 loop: CASSGPRGGQETQYF. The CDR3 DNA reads TGTGCCAGCAGCGGACCCCGGGGGGGCCAAGAGACCCAGTACTTC.

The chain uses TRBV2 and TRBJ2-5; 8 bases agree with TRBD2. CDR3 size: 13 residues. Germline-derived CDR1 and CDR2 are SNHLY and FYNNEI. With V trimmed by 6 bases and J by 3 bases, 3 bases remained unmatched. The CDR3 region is CASSPTSEETQYF. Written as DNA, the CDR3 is TGTGCCAGCAGCCCGACTAGCGAAGAGACCCAGTACTTC. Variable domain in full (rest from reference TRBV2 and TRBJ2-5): EPEVTQTPSHQVTQMGQEVILRCVPISNHLYFYWYRQILGQKVEFLVSFYNNEISEKSEIFDDQFSVERPDGSNFTLKIRSTKLEDSAMYFCASSPTSEETQYFGPGTRLLVL.

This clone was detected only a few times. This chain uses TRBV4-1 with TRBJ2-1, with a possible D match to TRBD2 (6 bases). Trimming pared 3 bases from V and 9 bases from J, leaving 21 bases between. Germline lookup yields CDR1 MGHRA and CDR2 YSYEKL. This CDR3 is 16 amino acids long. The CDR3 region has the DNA TGCGCCAGCAGCCAGAGGGTCGGGGGAGCAGGTGGTGAGCAGTTCTTC. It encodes CASSQRVGGAGGEQFF.

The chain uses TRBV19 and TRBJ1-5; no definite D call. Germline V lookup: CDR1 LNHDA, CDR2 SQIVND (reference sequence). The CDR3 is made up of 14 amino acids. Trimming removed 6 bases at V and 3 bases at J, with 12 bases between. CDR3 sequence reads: CASRSGWTNQPQHF. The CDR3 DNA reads TGTGCCAGTAGGAGCGGGTGGACCAATCAGCCCCAGCATTTT.

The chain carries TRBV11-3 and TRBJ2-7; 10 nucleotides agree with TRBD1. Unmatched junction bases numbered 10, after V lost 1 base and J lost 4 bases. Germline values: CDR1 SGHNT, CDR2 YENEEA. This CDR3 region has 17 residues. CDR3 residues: CASSLAAGDRGRYEQYF. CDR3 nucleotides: TGTGCCAGCAGCTTAGCGGCAGGGGACAGGGGCAGGTACGAGCAGTACTTC.

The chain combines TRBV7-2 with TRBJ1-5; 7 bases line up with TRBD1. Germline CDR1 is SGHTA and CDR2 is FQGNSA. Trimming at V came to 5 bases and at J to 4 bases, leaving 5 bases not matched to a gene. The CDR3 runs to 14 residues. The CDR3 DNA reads TGTGCCAGCAGCAGACAGGGAGAAAATCAGCCCCAGCATTTT. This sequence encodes CASSRQGENQPQHF.

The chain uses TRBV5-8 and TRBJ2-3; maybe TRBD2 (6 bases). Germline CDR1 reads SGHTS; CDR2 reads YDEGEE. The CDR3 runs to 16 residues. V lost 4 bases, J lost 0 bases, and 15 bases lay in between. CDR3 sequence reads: CASSPLPGVSTDTQYF. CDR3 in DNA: TGTGCCAGCAGCCCATTGCCGGGGGTTAGCACAGATACGCAGTATTTT.

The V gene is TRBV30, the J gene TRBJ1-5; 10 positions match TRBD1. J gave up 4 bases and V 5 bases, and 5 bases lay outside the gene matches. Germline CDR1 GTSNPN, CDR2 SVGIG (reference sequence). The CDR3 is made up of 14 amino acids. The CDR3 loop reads CAWGGQGGNQPQHF. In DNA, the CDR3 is TGTGCCTGGGGCGGACAGGGGGGGAATCAGCCCCAGCATTTT.

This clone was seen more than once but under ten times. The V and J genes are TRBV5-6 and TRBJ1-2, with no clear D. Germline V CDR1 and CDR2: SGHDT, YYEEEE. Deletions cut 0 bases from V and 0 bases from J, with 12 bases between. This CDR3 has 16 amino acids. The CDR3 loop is CASSLGAQPSNYGYTF. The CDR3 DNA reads TGTGCCAGCAGCTTGGGAGCGCAGCCTTCTAACTATGGCTACACCTTC.

The CDR3 nucleotides read TGTGCCAGCAGTTGGCAGGGGGCCATCAGCAATCAGCCCCAGCATTTT. It translates to CASSWQGAISNQPQHF. The V call is TRBV6-5, the J call TRBJ1-5; 8 nucleotides align to TRBD1. This CDR3 spans 16 amino acids. V shed 4 bases and J 1 base; nucleotides not matched to a gene: 6. Germline V CDR1 and CDR2: MNHEY, SVGAGI.

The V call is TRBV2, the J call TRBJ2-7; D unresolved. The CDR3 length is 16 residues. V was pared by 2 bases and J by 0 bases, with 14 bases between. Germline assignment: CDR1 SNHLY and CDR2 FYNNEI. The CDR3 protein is CASSERHSQFSYEQYF. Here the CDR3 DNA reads TGTGCCAGCAGTGAAAGGCATAGCCAGTTCTCCTACGAGCAGTACTTC.

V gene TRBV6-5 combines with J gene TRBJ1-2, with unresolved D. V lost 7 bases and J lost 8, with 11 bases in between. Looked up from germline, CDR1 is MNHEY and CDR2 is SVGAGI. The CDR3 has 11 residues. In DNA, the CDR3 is TGTGCCAGCACCAGGAGGGAAGGCTACACCTTC. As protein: CASTRREGYTF.

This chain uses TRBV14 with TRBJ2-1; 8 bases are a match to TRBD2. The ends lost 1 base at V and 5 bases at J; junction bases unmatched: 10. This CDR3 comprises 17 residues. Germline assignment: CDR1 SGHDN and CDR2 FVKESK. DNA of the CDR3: TGTGCCAGCAGCCAAGGCCTCGGCGGGGGGTCAAACAATGAGCAGTTCTTC. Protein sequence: CASSQGLGGGSNNEQFF.

CDR3 sequence reads: CAKRTAYNSPLHF. The CDR3 DNA is TGTGCCAAGCGGACAGCCTATAATTCACCCCTCCACTTT. This chain uses TRBV2 with TRBJ1-6, with TRBD1 as a possible D gene (6 bases). There are 13 residues in the CDR3. CDR1 is SNHLY, CDR2 FYNNEI, per germline. V dropped 10 bases and J dropped 2 bases, with 9 bases sitting between them.

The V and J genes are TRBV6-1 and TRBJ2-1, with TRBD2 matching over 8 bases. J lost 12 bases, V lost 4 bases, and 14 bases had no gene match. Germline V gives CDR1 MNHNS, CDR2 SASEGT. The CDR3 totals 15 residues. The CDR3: CASSVERLASVVQFF. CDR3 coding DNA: TGTGCCAGCAGTGTAGAGAGACTAGCGTCAGTGGTGCAGTTCTTC.

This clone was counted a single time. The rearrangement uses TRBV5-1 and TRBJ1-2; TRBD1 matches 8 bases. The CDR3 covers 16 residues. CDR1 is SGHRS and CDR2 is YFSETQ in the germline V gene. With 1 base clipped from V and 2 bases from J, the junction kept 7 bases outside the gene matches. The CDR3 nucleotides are TGCGCCAGCAGCTTGCCGAGGACAGGGCTAAACTATGGCTACACCTTC. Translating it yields CASSLPRTGLNYGYTF.

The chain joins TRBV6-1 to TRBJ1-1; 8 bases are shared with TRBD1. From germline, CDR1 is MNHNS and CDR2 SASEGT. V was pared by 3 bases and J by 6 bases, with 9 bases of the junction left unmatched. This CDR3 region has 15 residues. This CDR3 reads CASSDSDRESSEAFF. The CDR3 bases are TGTGCCAGCAGTGACTCGGACAGGGAATCTTCTGAAGCTTTCTTT.

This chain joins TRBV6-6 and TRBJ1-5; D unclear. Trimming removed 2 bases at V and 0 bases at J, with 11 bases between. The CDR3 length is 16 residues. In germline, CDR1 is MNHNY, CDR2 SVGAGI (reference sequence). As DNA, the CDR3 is TGTGCCAGCAGTTACATAGTAGTGTATAGCAATCAGCCCCAGCATTTT. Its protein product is CASSYIVVYSNQPQHF.

CDR3 in DNA: TGCGCCAGCAGCTTGGCCGCGGAGAACACTGAAGCTTTCTTT. Protein sequence: CASSLAAENTEAFF. The chain carries TRBV5-1 and TRBJ1-1; D is unclear. This CDR3 spans 14 amino acids. Germline lookup yields CDR1 SGHRS and CDR2 YFSETQ. V lost 0 bases, J lost 1 base, and 7 bases lay in between.

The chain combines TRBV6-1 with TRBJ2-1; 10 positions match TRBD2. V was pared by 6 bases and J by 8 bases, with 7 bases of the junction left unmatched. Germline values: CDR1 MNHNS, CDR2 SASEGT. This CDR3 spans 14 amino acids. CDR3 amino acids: CASSLAGAGDEQFF. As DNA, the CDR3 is TGTGCCAGCAGCCTAGCGGGGGCCGGGGATGAGCAGTTCTTC.

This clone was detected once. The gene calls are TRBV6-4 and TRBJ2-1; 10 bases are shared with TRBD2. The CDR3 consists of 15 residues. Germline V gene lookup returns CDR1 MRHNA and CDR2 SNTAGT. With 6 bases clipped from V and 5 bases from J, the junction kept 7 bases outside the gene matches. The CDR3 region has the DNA TGTGCCAGCAGCGTGGTAGCGGGGGGAAACAATGAGCAGTTCTTC. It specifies CASSVVAGGNNEQFF.